This TCR beta chain emerged from a study of T cells after yellow fever vaccination. Overall study: For low cell numbers, libraries were made with SMART-Seq v4 Ultra Low Input.

This clonotype is labeled large. J was trimmed by 7 bases and V by 5 bases; bases with no gene match: 5. CDR1 is DFQATT, CDR2 SNEGSKA, per germline (reference sequence). This CDR3 is 12 amino acids long. MiXCR was run by TCRdb on the 5' RACE reads, yielding one entry per CDR3 protein. Here the sample spans about 1,300 distinct CDR3 sequences, about 10% being singletons. The specimen was CD8+ T cells binding an NS4B(214-222) dextramer, sorted from PBMCs, collected roughly 20 days after the first yellow fever vaccination. The TCR comes from a man aged 18 to 30 who received the YFV17D yellow fever vaccine. V is TRBV20-1 and J is TRBJ2-1; 7 bases align to TRBD1. The CDR3 DNA reads TGCAGTGCTGGGGACAGTGTGAATGAGCAGTTCTTC. Amino acids: CSAGDSVNEQFF.